This TCR beta chain was recovered during a study of cytomegalovirus exposure and HLA in healthy donors. Overall study findings and caveats: Reports state that TCR beta sequences accurately predicted most subjects' HLA-A and HLA-B alleles.

Primers: 60 Vbeta forward and 13 Jbeta reverse. Repertoires were generated with immunoSEQ multiplex PCR, while TCRdb's copy carries only in-frame clones and drops some. The sample records about 150,000 clones, 70% to 80% being singletons. About this clone itself: Its cognate antigen is unknown.

The CDR3 is made up of 16 amino acids. Germline V gene lookup returns CDR1 SGHAT and CDR2 FQNNGV. After removal of 0 bases from V and 6 bases from J, the junction contained 5 bases not matched to a gene. Material: PBMCs. The sequence was obtained from a man in his thirties or forties in good health and CMV-seropositive. The V gene is TRBV11-2, the J gene TRBJ1-4; 9 positions match TRBD1. CDR3 bases: TGTGCCAGCAGCTTAGATGGTGGACAGGGGTATGAAAAACTGTTTTTT. Residues: CASSLDGGQGYEKLFF.